Below, 21 T cell receptor beta chains from the same sample are listed, as sequenced in a study of cytomegalovirus exposure and HLA in healthy donors. With 60 Vbeta and 13 Jbeta primers, the PCR was carried out. The table came from immunoSEQ multiplex PCR; TCRdb's copy has only in-frame clones and leaves some out. The sample lists 150,000 to 200,000 clones, roughly 80% occurring once. Sequencing was performed on PBMCs. The receptors were sampled from a man aged 40-49 years in good health and CMV-seropositive.

The chain links TRBV30 to TRBJ2-5; D might be TRBD2 (5 bases). The J call may be mistaken, given a closer DNA end match to TRBJ2-7. This CDR3 is built from 11 residues. The germline gives CDR1 GTSNPN, CDR2 SVGIG (reference sequence). The CDR3 bases are TGTGCCTCCCGGGGAGTTTACGAGCAGTACTTC. This sequence encodes CASRGVYEQYF.

The rearrangement uses TRBV14 and TRBJ2-1; D may be TRBD2 (6 bases). The CDR3 extends over 11 amino acids. V was cut by 1 base and J by 15 bases, with 10 bases left in between. Looked up from germline, CDR1 is SGHDN and CDR2 is FVKESK. DNA for the CDR3: TGTGCCAGCAGCCAAGTCACTAGCTTGTTCTTC. Protein product: CASSQVTSLFF. The whole variable domain, remainder taken from reference TRBV14 and TRBJ2-1, is EAGVTQFPSHSVIEKGQTVTLRCDPISGHDNLYWYRRVMGKEIKFLLHFVKESKQDESGMPNNRFLAERTGGTYSTLKVQPAELEDSGVYFCASSQVTSLFFGPGTRLTVL.

The chain joins TRBV2 to TRBJ2-5; D may be TRBD2 (6 bases). The DNA end favors TRBJ2-7, so the J call may be wrong. In germline, CDR1 is SNHLY, CDR2 FYNNEI. The CDR3 has 11 residues. CDR3 sequence: CASSRDSEQYF. The CDR3 DNA reads TGTGCCAGCAGTAGGGACTCCGAGCAGTACTTC.

Worth noting for this clone: Other DNA sequences from this sample encode an identical CDR3 as well. The V and J genes are TRBV7-8 and TRBJ1-1; D gene unclear. This CDR3 comprises 13 residues. Germline V gives CDR1 SGHVS, CDR2 FQNEAQ. V gave up 4 bases and J gave up 2 bases, with 8 bases separating them. DNA of the CDR3: TGTGCCAGCAGCTCCACAGTAAACACTGAAGCTTTCTTT. Residues: CASSSTVNTEAFF. Complete variable domain (other parts from reference TRBV7-8 and TRBJ1-1): GAGVSQSPRYKVAKRGQDVALRCDPISGHVSLFWYQQALGQGPEFLTYFQNEAQLDKSGLPSDRFFAERPEGSVSTLKIQRTQQEDSAVYLCASSSTVNTEAFFGQGTRLTVV.

The V call is TRBV7-6, the J call TRBJ2-3; TRBD1 matches at 8 bases. Germline CDR1 and CDR2: SGHVS and FNYEAQ. The CDR3 totals 15 residues. V lost 4 bases, J lost 2 bases, and 5 bases stayed unmatched. The CDR3 loop reads CASSSWTGYTDTQYF. The CDR3 region has the DNA TGTGCCAGCAGCTCCTGGACAGGGTACACAGATACGCAGTATTTT. The whole variable domain, remainder taken from reference TRBV7-6 and TRBJ2-3, is GAGVSQSPRYKVTKRGQDVALRCDPISGHVSLYWYRQALGQGPEFLTYFNYEAQQDKSGLPNDRFSAERPEGSISTLTIQRTEQRDSAMYRCASSSWTGYTDTQYFGPGTRLTVL.

V and J are TRBV9 and TRBJ1-1, with D maybe TRBD1 (5 bases). V was trimmed by 2 bases and J by 3 bases, leaving 14 bases between them. This CDR3 is 15 amino acids long. Germline CDR1 reads SGDLS; CDR2 reads YYNGEE. CDR3 sequence reads: CASSVGTAGDTEAFF. Here the CDR3 DNA reads TGTGCCAGCAGCGTCGGGACGGCGGGGGACACTGAAGCTTTCTTT.

The gene calls are TRBV5-1 and TRBJ2-1; D call uncertain. The V gene's germline CDR1 is SGHRS and CDR2 YFSETQ. Trimming stripped 2 bases from V and 1 base from J, with 16 bases between. The CDR3 runs 17 residues. The CDR3 DNA sequence: TGCGCCAGCAGCTTCCCCTCCACTCCTAAATCCTACAATGAGCAGTTCTTC. This encodes CASSFPSTPKSYNEQFF.

This sequence joins TRBV27 and TRBJ2-7; D remains unclear. The CDR3 has 11 residues. The V gene lost 6 bases and the J gene lost 0 bases, with 3 bases spanning the gap. Germline lookup yields CDR1 MNHEY and CDR2 SMNVEV (reference sequence). The CDR3: CASRSSYEQYF. DNA of the CDR3: TGTGCCAGCAGGAGCTCCTACGAGCAGTACTTC.

This chain connects TRBV27 to TRBJ2-5; D is ambiguous. This CDR3 has 14 residues. Germline CDR1 and CDR2: MNHEY and SMNVEV (reference sequence). V lost 6 bases and J lost 1, with 12 bases in between. Here the CDR3 reads CASSLTPTQETQYF. In DNA, the CDR3 is TGTGCCAGCAGCCTGACACCTACCCAAGAGACCCAGTACTTC.

The chain employs TRBV10-3 and TRBJ2-4, with D perhaps TRBD2 (6 bases). Germline values: CDR1 ENHRY, CDR2 SYGVKD. This CDR3 region has 13 residues. The V gene lost 7 bases and the J gene lost 8 bases, with 15 bases spanning the gap. In DNA, the CDR3 is TGTGCCATCAAATGGGAAGGGGAGGACATTCAGTACTTC. Its protein is CAIKWEGEDIQYF.

This clone was seen only a few times. The chain has TRBV7-2 and TRBJ2-2; 8 nucleotides line up with TRBD2. This CDR3 is built from 15 residues. CDR1 is SGHTA, CDR2 FQGNSA, per germline. V lost 3 bases to trimming and J lost 1 base; unmatched junction nucleotides: 1. The DNA of the CDR3 is TGTGCCAGCAGCTTCGGGGGGGAGAACACCGGGGAGCTGTTTTTT. Translation gives CASSFGGENTGELFF.

V and J are TRBV28 and TRBJ2-5; 9 bases are shared with TRBD2. J gave up 4 bases and V 4 bases, and 7 bases lay outside the gene matches. Germline assignment: CDR1 MDHEN and CDR2 SYDVKM. The CDR3 runs to 15 residues. The CDR3 coding sequence is TGTGCCAGCAGTTCCTCTGCGGGAGGGGGAGAGACCCAGTACTTC. Its protein product is CASSSSAGGGETQYF.

The V call is TRBV5-4, the J call TRBJ2-1; TRBD2 might be the D (5 bases). Germline CDR1 SGHNT, CDR2 YYREEE (reference sequence). The CDR3 has 14 amino acids. V was trimmed by 7 bases and J by 2 bases, leaving 13 bases between them. In DNA, the CDR3 is TGTGCCAGCTCCCCCGGAGGTGCCTACAATGAGCAGTTCTTC. Translation: CASSPGGAYNEQFF.

The genes are TRBV7-8 and TRBJ2-5; TRBD2 matches 10 bases. CDR1 SGHVS and CDR2 FQNEAQ come from the germline V gene. The CDR3 contains 16 residues. With V trimmed by 5 bases and J by 3 bases, 9 bases remained unmatched. CDR3 amino acids: CASSAGSGGFEETQYF. In DNA form, the CDR3 reads TGTGCCAGCAGCGCCGGTAGCGGGGGGTTCGAAGAGACCCAGTACTTC.

This sequence joins TRBV5-4 and TRBJ2-7, with D possibly matching TRBD1 (6 bases). Trimming took off 1 base at V and 0 bases at J, with 11 bases between the two ends. CDR3 length equals 15 residues. The V gene's germline CDR1 is SGHNT and CDR2 YYREEE (reference sequence). CDR3 sequence: CASSLKRGSSYEQYF. The CDR3 nucleotides read TGTGCCAGCAGCTTGAAGAGGGGGAGCTCCTACGAGCAGTACTTC.

This chain joins TRBV7-3 and TRBJ2-7; D gene ambiguous. Looked up from germline, CDR1 is SGHTA and CDR2 is FQGTGA. V shed 7 bases and J shed 7 bases, with 11 bases lying between them. The CDR3 is 11 residues long. As DNA, the CDR3 is TGTGCCAGCAACCCCACAGATGAGCAGTACTTC. The encoded protein is CASNPTDEQYF.

The chain has TRBV7-9 and TRBJ2-3; D uncertain. Between the trimmed V and J ends, which lost 8 bases and 0 bases, there was a span of 15 bases. Germline V lookup: CDR1 SEHNR, CDR2 FQNEAQ (reference sequence). The CDR3 has 15 amino acids. The chain's CDR3 is CASRLVRPSTDTQYF. The CDR3 DNA reads as TGTGCCAGCCGCCTCGTGAGGCCTAGCACAGATACGCAGTATTTT.

This clone showed up just once. The chain combines TRBV28 with TRBJ2-7, with 8 bases matching TRBD2. The CDR3 is 14 amino acids. In germline, CDR1 is MDHEN, CDR2 SYDVKM. V was pared by 5 bases and J by 0 bases, with 3 bases of the junction left unmatched. DNA for the CDR3: TGTGCCAGCAGTCCGGGGGGGTACTCCTACGAGCAGTACTTC. Its translation: CASSPGGYSYEQYF.

V usage is TRBV18 and J usage is TRBJ2-7; 7 bases align to TRBD1. Germline-derived CDR1 and CDR2 are KGHSH and LQKENI. J lost 0 bases, V lost 3 bases, and 5 bases had no gene match. The CDR3 is 15 amino acids. This CDR3 reads CASSPRQGPSYEQYF. CDR3 DNA sequence: TGTGCCAGCTCACCCCGACAGGGTCCCTCCTACGAGCAGTACTTC.

This sequence joins TRBV6-1 and TRBJ1-6; D is unresolved. Trimming left V 4 bases short and J 4 bases short, with 17 bases between. The CDR3 sequence is 17 residues long. Germline loops: CDR1 MNHNS, CDR2 SASEGT. The chain's CDR3 is CASSVLPPGSYNSPLHF. CDR3 in DNA: TGTGCCAGCAGTGTCCTCCCCCCCGGGTCATATAATTCACCCCTCCACTTT.

This clone showed up just a few times. This chain connects TRBV5-1 to TRBJ2-7, with TRBD2 matching 9 bases. This CDR3 is 16 amino acids long. V dropped 4 bases and J dropped 2; count of bases not matched to a gene: 10. The germline CDR1 and CDR2 sequences are SGHRS and YFSETQ. CDR3 coding DNA: TGCGCCAGCAGCAGGTTAGCGGGAGAGGCCACCTACGAGCAGTACTTC. This gives the protein CASSRLAGEATYEQYF.